The clone carrying this T cell receptor (beta chain) came up a few times. Other DNA sequences in this sample translate to the same CDR3. This sample is drawn from a study of tumor T cells in aggressive B-cell lymphoma. Germline-derived CDR1 and CDR2 are MGHDK and SYGVNS. The CDR3 has 17 amino acids. V lost 3 bases to trimming and J lost 2 bases; unmatched junction nucleotides: 8. Profiling relied on immunoSEQ multiplex PCR, and the TCRdb table lists in-frame clones only, not all of them. This sample has 3,000 or so clones, with 87% found just once. The origin of this receptor is an adult with diffuse large B cell lymphoma. Sequencing input: tumor tissue. The V gene is TRBV25-1, the J gene TRBJ2-2; 8 bases fit TRBD2. CDR3 in amino acids: CASSDGLRGVNTGELFF. In DNA form, the CDR3 reads TGTGCCAGCAGTGACGGGCTGCGGGGGGTCAACACCGGGGAGCTGTTTTTT.